These T cell receptor beta chains were read from a single sample in a study of T cell responses to AZD1222 COVID-19 vaccine. Method: immunoSEQ multiplex PCR; TCRdb's copy keeps in-frame clones and lacks some. The sample gives 140,000 to 150,000 clones, 92% of which show up once; approximately 1.5% is in the top ten. Specimen: peripheral blood, collected on day 0 of AZD1222 vaccination. The receptors come from an adult in good health. The CDR3 runs from the conserved cysteine through the conserved F or W. D genes are given only for firm matches. Size is stated for part of the rows, as once, few or many counts, or as a class when the clone is expanded.

size,V,D,J,DNA,CDR3
-,TRBV2,-,TRBJ1-4,TGTGCCAGCAGTCACGACAGGACCAAGAATGAAAAACTGTTTTTT,CASSHDRTKNEKLFF
-,TRBV10-3,TRBD2,TRBJ2-1,TGTGCCATCAGTGAAGCGGGAGAGGGAAGGGATGAGCAGTTCTTC,CAISEAGEGRDEQFF
-,TRBV27,TRBD2,TRBJ2-4,TGTGCCAGCAGCCCCCGGCGGCTAGCGGGGGCCAAAAACATTCAGTACTTC,CASSPRRLAGAKNIQYF
-,TRBV2,-,TRBJ2-1,TGTGCCAGCAGTGATACGAAGAGCTCCTACAATGAGCAGTTCTTC,CASSDTKSSYNEQFF
-,TRBV5-4,-,TRBJ2-7,TGTGCCAGCAGCCCCTCCCCGGGACACGCCTACGAGCAGTACTTC,CASSPSPGHAYEQYF
-,TRBV24-1,-,TRBJ2-7,TGTGCCACCAGTGCGGGGGTAGGATACGAGCAGTACTTC,CATSAGVGYEQYF
-,TRBV12-3/TRBV12-4,-,TRBJ1-2,TGTGCCAGCAGTTTAAGCAGGTACGGTGGCTACACCTTC,CASSLSRYGGYTF
-,TRBV5-1,-,TRBJ1-2,TGCGCCAGCAGGCCAACCCGGGGAAACTATGGCTACACCTTC,CASRPTRGNYGYTF
-,TRBV6-5,-,TRBJ2-1,TGTGCCAGCAGATCCCTAGGGAGCTCCTACAATGAGCAGTTCTTC,CASRSLGSSYNEQFF
-,TRBV2,-,TRBJ1-6,TGTGCCAGCAGTGAAGCGGGGGTGGGGGTTCTCTATAATTCACCCCTCCACTTT,CASSEAGVGVLYNSPLHF
-,TRBV19,-,TRBJ1-2,TGTGCCAGTAGTTCCCTCAGGGGCCGAGGTAGCTATGGCTACACCTTC,CASSSLRGRGSYGYTF
-,TRBV19,TRBD1,TRBJ2-7,TGTGCCAGTAGTTCCAGGACAGGGGGCAGGGACGAGCAGTACTTC,CASSSRTGGRDEQYF
-,TRBV7-7,-,TRBJ2-2,TGTGCTAGCAGCCTACAGGCGACCGGGGAGCTGTTTTTT,CASSLQATGELFF
-,TRBV6-5,-,TRBJ1-2,TGTGCCAGCAGGCTGGGCCTGGGGGGCTACACCTTC,CASRLGLGGYTF
-,TRBV27,-,TRBJ1-2,TGTGCCAGCAGTTTACGGATCCGGGGTTCGGCTAACTATGGCTACACCTTC,CASSLRIRGSANYGYTF
-,TRBV10-3,-,TRBJ1-2,TGTGCCATCAGTGAGTCGAATACAGCCTATGGCTACACCTTC,CAISESNTAYGYTF
few,TRBV30,TRBD1,TRBJ1-2,TGTGCCTGGAGCCGGGACAGGCCCTATGGCTACACCTTC,CAWSRDRPYGYTF
-,TRBV27,-,TRBJ1-5,TGTGCCAGCAGTTCCAATAATCAGCCCCAGCATTTT,CASSSNNQPQHF
-,TRBV11-2,TRBD2,TRBJ2-7,TGTGCCAGCAGCTTAGATGGCCTAGCGGGAGATGGCGAGCAGTACTTC,CASSLDGLAGDGEQYF
-,TRBV18,TRBD2,TRBJ2-7,TGTGCCAGCTCCCCGACTAGCGGCTACTACGAGCAGTACTTC,CASSPTSGYYEQYF
-,TRBV15,TRBD1,TRBJ2-1,TGTGCCACCAGCAGAGGGACAGGCTCCTACAATGAGCAGTTCTTC,CATSRGTGSYNEQFF
-,TRBV5-5,TRBD1,TRBJ1-4,TGTGCCAGCAGCTTGGGGGACAGGGGTGAAAAACTGTTTTTT,CASSLGDRGEKLFF